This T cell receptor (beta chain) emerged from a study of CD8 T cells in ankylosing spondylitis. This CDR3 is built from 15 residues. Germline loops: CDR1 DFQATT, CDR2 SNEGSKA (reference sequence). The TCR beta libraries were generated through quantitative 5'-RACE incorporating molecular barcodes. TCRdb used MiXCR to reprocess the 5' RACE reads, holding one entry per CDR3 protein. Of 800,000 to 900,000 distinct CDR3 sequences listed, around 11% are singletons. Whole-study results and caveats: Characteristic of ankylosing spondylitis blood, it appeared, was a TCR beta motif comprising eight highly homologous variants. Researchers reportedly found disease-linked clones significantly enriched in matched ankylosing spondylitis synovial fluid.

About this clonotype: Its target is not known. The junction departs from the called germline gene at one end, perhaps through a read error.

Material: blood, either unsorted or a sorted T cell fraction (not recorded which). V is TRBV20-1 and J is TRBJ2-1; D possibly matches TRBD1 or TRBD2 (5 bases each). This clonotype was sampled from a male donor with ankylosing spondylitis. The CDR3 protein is CCAGEGVLDTFEQFF. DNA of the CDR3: TGCTGTGCCGGTGAAGGGGTACTAGATACATTTGAGCAGTTCTTC.